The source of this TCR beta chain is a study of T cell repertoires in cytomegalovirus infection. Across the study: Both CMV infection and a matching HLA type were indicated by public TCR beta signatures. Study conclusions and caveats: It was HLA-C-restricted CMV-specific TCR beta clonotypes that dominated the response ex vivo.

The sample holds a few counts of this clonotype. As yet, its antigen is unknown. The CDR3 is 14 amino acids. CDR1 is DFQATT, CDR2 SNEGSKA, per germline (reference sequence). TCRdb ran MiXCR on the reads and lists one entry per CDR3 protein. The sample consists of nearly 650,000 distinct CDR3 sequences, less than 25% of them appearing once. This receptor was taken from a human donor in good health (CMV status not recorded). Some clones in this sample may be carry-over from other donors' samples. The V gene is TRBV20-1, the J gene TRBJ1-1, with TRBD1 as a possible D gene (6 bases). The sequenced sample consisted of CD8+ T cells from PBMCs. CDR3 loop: CRGHPEPGDTEAFF. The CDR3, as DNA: TGCAGGGGACATCCCGAGCCTGGGGACACTGAAGCTTTCTTT.